This TCR beta chain was identified in a study of OX40 agonist ivuxolimab in advanced cancers. For the study at large: The dose-escalation cohort was approximately 80% male, with a mean age of 60 years, ranging roughly 20 to 90.

TCRdb keeps only in-frame clones here, not all; method: immunoSEQ multiplex PCR. The sample has approximately 63,000 clones, 85% to 90% seen once. General study points: The expanded peripheral T cells' antigen specificity was not determined.

For this clone: Its antigen is still unknown.

This receptor was identified in an adult with an advanced solid tumor such as melanoma, head and neck, liver or kidney cancer. The sequenced sample was CD4+ or CD8+ T cells sorted from blood, obtained in a trial of the OX40 agonist ivuxolimab.

The CDR3 sequence is CASSQDQGWTGELFF. CDR3 in DNA: TGCGCCAGCAGCCAAGATCAGGGATGGACCGGGGAGCTGTTTTTT. This sequence joins TRBV4-3 and TRBJ2-2; possible D gene TRBD1, 5 bases. The CDR3 is made up of 15 amino acids. Germline V gives CDR1 LGHNA, CDR2 YSLEER. The germline V and J ends were trimmed by 0 bases and 5 bases, with 10 bases remaining between them.